This T cell receptor beta chain was sequenced for a study of blood T cell repertoires in COVID-19. Method: immunoSEQ multiplex PCR; TCRdb's copy keeps in-frame clones and lacks some. The sample records more than 80,000 clones, 90% being singletons. Germline CDR1 and CDR2: SGHTA and FQGNSA. With 3 bases removed from V and 4 bases from J, the gap between germline ends came to 9 bases. The CDR3 spans 13 residues. The specimen was peripheral blood. This TCR derives from a human donor with active COVID-19. The donor label of this sample is uncertain. The chain couples TRBV7-2 to TRBJ2-5, with D possibly being TRBD2 (6 bases). The CDR3 bases are TGTGCCAGCAGCTTCCGGGGAGGAGAGACCCAGTACTTC. Protein sequence: CASSFRGGETQYF.